This is a list of T cell receptor beta chains from one sample in a study of blood T cells in healthy people across ages. Using its own MiXCR run on the 5' RACE reads, TCRdb lists one record per CDR3 protein. The repertoire has hundreds of thousands of distinct CDR3 sequences, roughly 44% of them found once; the top ten carry under 20%. The sequenced material came from blood. The receptors originated from a man in his 60s in good health. CDR3s include the opening cysteine and the closing phenylalanine or tryptophan. D genes are given only for firm matches. Size tells how often a clone was seen (once, few, many) or the class of an expanded clone, and some rows leave it out.

d_call	j_call	v_call	clone_size	cdr3_nt	cdr3_aa
NA	TRBJ1-2	TRBV14	NA	TGTGCCAGCAGCCAAGAAGGGGCTAATAACTATGGCTACACCTTC	CASSQEGANNYGYTF
TRBD2	TRBJ2-1	TRBV12-3/TRBV12-4	NA	TGTGCCAGCAGGCAAAAGGACCAGCGGGGATCCTACAATAAGCAGTTCTTC	CASRQKDQRGSYNKQFF
TRBD2	TRBJ2-1	TRBV27	many	TGTGCCAGCAGTTCCCAAGCGGGGGGATCCTACAATGAGCAGTTCTTC	CASSSQAGGSYNEQFF
TRBD1	TRBJ1-6	TRBV20-1	once	TGCAGTGCACCCGGACAGGGCGGCTATAATTCACCCCTCCACTTT	CSAPGQGGYNSPLHF
TRBD1	TRBJ1-5	TRBV20-1	NA	TGCAGTGCTATAGGGGGCGCGAATCAGCCCCAGCATTTT	CSAIGGANQPQHF
NA	TRBJ2-5	TRBV7-2	NA	TGTGCCAGCAGCACGGCGTGGGCTGGTGTCGAGACCCAGTACTTC	CASSTAWAGVETQYF
TRBD1	TRBJ2-5	TRBV12-3/TRBV12-4	many	TGTGCCAGCAGTTGGTCGACAGGGGGCGAGACCCAGTACTTC	CASSWSTGGETQYF
NA	TRBJ2-5	TRBV13	NA	TGTGCCAGCAGCCAACAGGACCTCAAAGAGACCCAGTACTTC	CASSQQDLKETQYF
NA	TRBJ1-2	TRBV7-9	few	TGTGCCAGCAGCCCTTTAGCGGGCACTAACTATGGCTACACCTTC	CASSPLAGTNYGYTF
NA	TRBJ2-3	TRBV11-2	few	TGTGCCAGCAGCCCAGGACTAGGGGGTACGCAGTATTTT	CASSPGLGGTQYF
NA	TRBJ1-2	TRBV7-9	few	TGTGCCAGCAGCGGACAGCGAACTAACTATGGCTACACCTTC	CASSGQRTNYGYTF
TRBD1	TRBJ2-7	TRBV6-6	NA	TGTGCCAGCACCTCCCTCGGGACAGGGAGCTCCTACGAGCAGTACTTC	CASTSLGTGSSYEQYF
NA	TRBJ2-5	TRBV10-3	few	TGTGCCATCAGTGAGTCGAAGGGCATCGAGACCCAGTACTTC	CAISESKGIETQYF
TRBD2	TRBJ2-1	TRBV27	few	TGTGCCAGCAGTTTTAGCGGGAGGGAGCAGTTCTTC	CASSFSGREQFF
TRBD1	TRBJ2-7	TRBV15	NA	TGTGCCACTCGCCCCAGGGGGTCCTACGAGCAGTACTTC	CATRPRGSYEQYF
TRBD1	TRBJ2-1	TRBV29-1	NA	TGCAGCGGGGTCGGGACAGGCCCGTACAATGAGCAGTTCTTC	CSGVGTGPYNEQFF
NA	TRBJ1-5	TRBV3-1	NA	TGTGCCAGCAGCCAAGCTGGGCAGCCCCAGCATTTT	CASSQAGQPQHF
NA	TRBJ2-7	TRBV12-3/TRBV12-4	NA	TGTGCCAGCAGTTTAAATGGGGTATCCGGCGAGCAGTACTTC	CASSLNGVSGEQYF
NA	TRBJ1-4	TRBV12-3/TRBV12-4	NA	TGTGCCAGCATGATCGGAGGCGAACTGTTTTTT	CASMIGGELFF
NA	TRBJ2-5	TRBV27	NA	TGTGCCAGCAGTTTGGGATCCGGGGGAAAGACCCAGTACTTC	CASSLGSGGKTQYF
NA	TRBJ2-3	TRBV20-1	NA	TGCAGTGCTAGGCCGGGGGCCAGCACAGATACGCAGTATTTT	CSARPGASTDTQYF
NA	TRBJ1-1	TRBV14	NA	TGTGCCAGCAGCCCAACCTCAGGTTATACTGAAGCTTTCTTT	CASSPTSGYTEAFF
TRBD1	TRBJ2-5	TRBV9	NA	TGTGCCAGCAGCGTAATGGGACAGGGGTACCAAGAGACCCAGTACTTC	CASSVMGQGYQETQYF
NA	TRBJ1-1	TRBV12-3/TRBV12-4	few	TGTGCCAGCAGGAAAGGTCACACTGAAGCTTTCTTT	CASRKGHTEAFF
TRBD2	TRBJ2-3	TRBV20-1	NA	TGCAGTGCCCTAAGAGCGGGGGGAAGCACAGATACGCAGTATTTT	CSALRAGGSTDTQYF
NA	TRBJ1-2	TRBV7-8	NA	TGTGCCAGCAGCCAGGACGCCCACACCTTC	CASSQDAHTF
TRBD1	TRBJ1-1	TRBV20-1	NA	TGCAGCGTTCACGAGGGGGCGAACACTGAAGCTTTCTTT	CSVHEGANTEAFF
TRBD2	TRBJ2-3	TRBV9	few	TGTGCCAGCAGCCCCCCATCTAGCGGGGAAAGCACAGATACGCAGTATTTT	CASSPPSSGESTDTQYF
TRBD2	TRBJ2-7	TRBV20-1	NA	TGCAGTGCTAGTGCTAGCGGGGGGGCCTACGAGCAGTACTTC	CSASASGGAYEQYF
TRBD2	TRBJ2-7	TRBV6-2/TRBV6-3	NA	TGTACCAGCAGTAGGGAGGGCCGCACCTACGAGCAGTACTTC	CTSSREGRTYEQYF
TRBD2	TRBJ2-5	TRBV9	NA	TGTGCCAGCAGCGTAGGGGAGGGTTTCCATGAGCAGTACTTC	CASSVGEGFHEQYF
NA	TRBJ2-4	TRBV29-1	NA	TGCAGCGTTGAAGACAGGGGAGGAAACATTCAGTACTTC	CSVEDRGGNIQYF
TRBD1	TRBJ2-5	TRBV30	NA	TGTGCCTGGAGCCCCTTACAGGGGGCGTCTGGAGAGACCCAGTACTTC	CAWSPLQGASGETQYF